The rows below give T cell receptor beta chains drawn from one sample of a study of cytomegalovirus exposure and HLA in healthy donors. Clones were read by immunoSEQ multiplex PCR, and TCRdb kept only the in-frame ones, dropping some. The data hold about 130,000 clones, with around three quarters observed a single time. Sequenced input: PBMCs. The source of these receptors is a male donor in good health and CMV-seropositive. Both conserved end residues are part of each CDR3. Fields, in order: V gene, D gene, J gene, clone size, CDR3 DNA, CDR3 protein. The D gene is left open where the match is weak. Size is stated for part of the rows, as once, few or many counts, or as a class when the clone is expanded.

>TRBV27|.|TRBJ1-1|few
TGTGCCAGCAGTTTAGTCAGAAACACTGAAGCTTTCTTT
CASSLVRNTEAFF
>TRBV27|.|TRBJ2-1|.
TGTGCCAGCAGATATAGACTAGACAATGAGCAGTTCTTC
CASRYRLDNEQFF
>TRBV6-1|.|TRBJ2-7|.
TGTGCCAGCAGTTACTACGAGCAGTACTTC
CASSYYEQYF
>TRBV5-1|TRBD1|TRBJ1-1|.
TGCGCCAGCAGCAAGGGGGCCTCTTCCCCTGAAGCTTTCTTT
CASSKGASSPEAFF
>TRBV5-1|.|TRBJ1-1|.
TGCGCCAGCAGCCTCTCCAGGGCCCAGTACACTGAAGCTTTCTTT
CASSLSRAQYTEAFF
>TRBV28|.|TRBJ1-6|.
TGTGCCGGAGGAGTAGTAGGTTCACCCCTCCACTTT
CAGGVVGSPLHF
>TRBV2|TRBD1|TRBJ2-7|.
TGTGCCAGCAGAACGACAGGGGTTTACGAGCAGTACTTC
CASRTTGVYEQYF
>TRBV9|.|TRBJ2-2|.
TGTGCCAGCAGCGTAGTGGCGGCGAACACCGGGGAGCTGTTTTTT
CASSVVAANTGELFF
>TRBV5-1|.|TRBJ2-7|few
TGCGCCAGCAGCTACCGAGGGTCCTACGAGCAGTACTTC
CASSYRGSYEQYF
>TRBV9|TRBD1|TRBJ1-1|few
TGTGCCAGCAGCCCTCGGACAGGAGCGAACACTGAAGCTTTCTTT
CASSPRTGANTEAFF
>TRBV15|TRBD2|TRBJ2-2|.
TGTGCCACCAGCGAAGCGGGGGGCACGAACACCGGGGAGCTGTTTTTT
CATSEAGGTNTGELFF
>TRBV29-1|.|TRBJ1-3|.
TGCAGCGTTGAAGATCAGGGCCTCTCTGGAAACACCATATATTTT
CSVEDQGLSGNTIYF
>TRBV19|.|TRBJ1-1|.
TGTGCCAGTAGTACGGGAGCAAGGAACACTGAAGCTTTCTTT
CASSTGARNTEAFF
>TRBV5-1|.|TRBJ2-5|.
TGCGCCAGCAGCCAAACTCAAGAGACCCAGTACTTC
CASSQTQETQYF
>TRBV27|.|TRBJ2-6|.
TGTGCCAGCGGAGAAAGGGCTGGGGCCAACGGCCTGACTTTC
CASGERAGANGLTF
>TRBV7-9|TRBD1|TRBJ2-3|once
TGTTCCAGCAGCTGGACAGGGGGGGGGCTGGGCACAGATACGCAGTATTTT
CSSSWTGGGLGTDTQYF
>TRBV7-6|.|TRBJ2-1|.
TGTGCCAGCAGCTTAGTAGAGTTACTCTCCTACAATGAGCAGTTCTTC
CASSLVELLSYNEQFF
>TRBV6-1|TRBD1|TRBJ2-7|.
TGTGCCAGCGGTGGACAGGGGTTCTCCTACGAGCAGTACTTC
CASGGQGFSYEQYF
>TRBV5-6|.|TRBJ2-7|.
TGTGCCAGCAGCTACGACACGCTCTACGAGCAGTACTTC
CASSYDTLYEQYF
>TRBV6-1|.|TRBJ2-7|.
TGTGCCACCAAGAGAAGCTCCTACGAGCAGTACTTC
CATKRSSYEQYF
>TRBV7-9|.|TRBJ1-1|.
TGTTCCAGCAGCTTAGGCGGGAACACTGAAGCTTTCTTT
CSSSLGGNTEAFF
>TRBV19|TRBD1|TRBJ1-2|once
TGTGCCAGTAGTATTCAGGGGGCTAGCGATGGCTACACCTTC
CASSIQGASDGYTF
>TRBV5-6|.|TRBJ1-5|.
TGTGCCAGCAGTTTTGACATTCCCCGGAATCAGCCCCAGCATTTT
CASSFDIPRNQPQHF
>TRBV29-1|.|TRBJ2-7|once
TGCAGCGTTGCCAGGCCTTTATCCTACGAGCAGTACTTC
CSVARPLSYEQYF
>TRBV10-1|TRBD1|TRBJ2-5|.
TGCGCCAGCAGTGAGGACAGGGGCCAAGAGACCCAGTACTTC
CASSEDRGQETQYF
>TRBV7-9|TRBD1|TRBJ1-4|.
TGTGCCAGCAGCCCCGGACAGGGCGTAACAACTAATGAAAAACTGTTTTTT
CASSPGQGVTTNEKLFF
>TRBV11-2|.|TRBJ1-5|.
TGTGCCAGCAGCTTAGATACCGACTGGGATCAGCCCCAGCATTTT
CASSLDTDWDQPQHF
>TRBV11-2|TRBD2|TRBJ2-2|.
TGTGCCAGCAGCGGGACTAGCGACAACACCGGGGAGCTGTTTTTT
CASSGTSDNTGELFF
>TRBV27|.|TRBJ1-5|.
TGTGCCAGCAGTTCGACGGACTCAGGTCAGCCCCAGCATTTT
CASSSTDSGQPQHF
>TRBV5-4|TRBD1|TRBJ2-2|.
TGTGCCAGCAGCTTCGGACAGGGGGCCACCGGGGAGCTGTTTTTT
CASSFGQGATGELFF
>TRBV4-2|TRBD2|TRBJ2-1|.
TGTGCCAGCAGCCAAGGTTCCAGCGGGAGGAGCTCCTACAATGAGCAGTTCTTC
CASSQGSSGRSSYNEQFF
>TRBV10-2|TRBD2|TRBJ2-3|.
TGCGCCAGCAGTGCGGGGGGAGATACGCAGTATTTT
CASSAGGDTQYF
>TRBV6-1|TRBD1|TRBJ2-1|.
TGTGCCAGCAGTGGCGGGACAGGGGGATCCAATGAGCAGTTCTTC
CASSGGTGGSNEQFF
>TRBV7-9|.|TRBJ1-2|.
TGTGCCAGCAGTCCCCGGGGAGCAGACTCCCTCTATGGCTACACCTTC
CASSPRGADSLYGYTF
>TRBV7-2|.|TRBJ1-1|.
TGTGCCAGCAGCTTAGTCAGAGGGAGTGAAGCTTTCTTT
CASSLVRGSEAFF
>TRBV4-1|.|TRBJ1-1|.
TGCGCCAGCAGCCAAGAGATATTCCGGAGGAACACTGAAGCTTTCTTT
CASSQEIFRRNTEAFF
>TRBV19|.|TRBJ1-6|.
TGTGCCAGTAGCAAGGAAGGGGACATGAATAATTCACCCCTCCACTTT
CASSKEGDMNNSPLHF
>TRBV9|TRBD2|TRBJ2-5|.
TGTGCCAGCAGCATACGACTAGCGGATCAAGAGACCCAGTACTTC
CASSIRLADQETQYF
>TRBV5-1|TRBD2|TRBJ2-2|.
TGCGCCAGCAGTCGAGGGACTAGCGGGGAGACCGGGGAGCTGTTTTTT
CASSRGTSGETGELFF
>TRBV29-1|.|TRBJ2-3|.
TGCAGCGTTGAAATATCGGGGAATACGCAGTATTTT
CSVEISGNTQYF
>TRBV19|.|TRBJ2-3|once
TGTGCCAGTAGTTTCCCAAGCACAGATACGCAGTATTTT
CASSFPSTDTQYF
>TRBV9|.|TRBJ2-7|.
TGTGCCAGCAGCACCTTTGACTCCTTCCCCTACGAGCAGTACTTC
CASSTFDSFPYEQYF
>TRBV27|.|TRBJ2-7|.
TGTGCCAGCAGTCCGAGTTCAGGGGATAGTTTCGTGGACGAGCAGTACTTC
CASSPSSGDSFVDEQYF
>TRBV6-5|TRBD1|TRBJ2-1|.
TGTGCCAGCAGTCGGGACAGGGGAAGCGAGCAGTTCTTC
CASSRDRGSEQFF
>TRBV20-1|.|TRBJ1-2|.
TGCAGTGCTAGTGCAGATGGCTACACCTTC
CSASADGYTF